This section outlines one T cell receptor beta chain sequence together with its context. The antigen it binds to is not known. Within one base of it there is no much larger clone, and no base qualities were kept. The germline V gene supplies CDR1 SGHRS and CDR2 YFSETQ. The CDR3, from cysteine to phenylalanine, totals 14 residues. The entry retains the CDR3 DNA only, 42 bases that are in frame from base 1. V drops 4 bases and J drops 4 bases, leaving 14 bases in between. Library preparation was by the immunoSEQ multiplex PCR assay. For the multiplex PCR, a mixture combining 60 forward primers for TCR Vbeta segments and 13 reverse primers for TCR Jbeta segments was used. The CDR3 region of rearranged TCR beta genes was amplified from genomic DNA with a multiplex PCR assay. Amplified TCR beta libraries were sequenced as 87-base-pair reads on the Illumina HiSeq System. The source study handled its data this way. In a later analysis, approximately 74 million unique TCR beta chains were counted across the roughly 610 repertoires, and some 10 million of these chains were shared by at least two donors. Raw reads were error-corrected and collapsed into unique sequences by a nearest-neighbor algorithm in which closely related sequences were merged to remove PCR and sequencing errors. V, D and J gene segments were assigned by aligning CDR3 sequences to IMGT reference sequences. For a sequence to be retained, a match of at least six nucleotides to both a V gene segment and a J gene segment was required. A rearrangement counted as productive if the CDR3 had no stop codons and remained in frame with V and J, and every other rearrangement counted as non-productive. Following IMGT convention, CDR3 was defined as the stretch from the second conserved V-encoded cysteine up to the conserved J-encoded phenylalanine. The earlier analysis of some 580 of the donors excluded any sequence lacking an unambiguous match to a single V gene segment. An earlier analysis of under 750 of the donors called V segments functional above 56.7% productive rearrangements and segregating when the between-donor standard deviation exceeded 5%. A statistical classification framework was developed to diagnose cytomegalovirus status using the catalog of TCR beta chain sequences. In a later analysis, TCR nucleotide sequences were compared against IMGT/GENE-DB human TR gene sequences so that V and J genes could be assigned. The TCRdist pipeline was used in a later analysis to assign CDR3 sequences and most-parsimonious VDJ recombination scenarios. In a later analysis, each TCR beta chain was defined by its CDR3 amino acid sequence together with its V-gene family, and reads lacking a unique V-gene family were excluded. In a later analysis, approximately 590 highly shared, low-generation-probability nucleotide sequences were removed to address suspected cross-contamination and a sequencing artifact. In a later analysis, a clonal expansion index for each public chain was calculated from normalized within-repertoire ranks of inferred template counts. In a later analysis, generation probabilities were computed using a VDJ recombination model fitted to out-of-frame rearrangements, and the results were checked against IGoR. A later analysis scored TCR-TCR, TCR-HLA and TCR-CMV co-occurrence with hypergeometric tests, applying a repertoire-size bias correction to TCR pairs. In a later analysis, false discovery rates were estimated by permuting HLA or CMV assignments 20 times. In a later analysis, co-occurring TCRs were grouped using DBSCAN, and TCRdist sequence similarity was added for clustering within HLA-allele-positive subsets. For co-occurrence clustering, repertoires with fewer than 30,000 or more than 120,000 public chains were excluded, along with roughly 5 repertoires with anomalous nucleotide sharing. What TCRdb holds here is the immuneACCESS table cut down to in-frame rearrangements. Part of the clones is not present; checked against another copy, under half of the missing clones reflect an unresolved V gene, and the others are unexplained. V, J and clone size are those of that table, while D and trimming were read from the DNA. This sample has approximately 180,000 clones in its table, and around 80% of those were observed once. The biggest ten clones account for less than 4.5% of the sample.

These data originate in a study of cytomegalovirus exposure and HLA in healthy donors (dated by TCRdb to 2015 to 2018). Background for the entire study: According to an earlier analysis of 587 of the donors, about 179 million T cells yielded some 120 million unique TCR beta sequences and about 300 Gb of sequence data. Among about 390 genotyped donors of the cohort, an average of 235,054 unique TCR beta nucleotide sequences were sequenced per donor, roughly 20% of them non-productive. About 5 DR-DQ haplotypes were handled as single units for association and clustering, since linkage in the cohort was strong. The T cell repertoires of some 670 subjects were profiled by immunosequencing and related to cytomegalovirus serostatus. In a later analysis, previously published TCR beta repertoires from 550 to 750 donors were re-analyzed and high-resolution HLA genotyping was added so that TCR occurrence patterns could be studied. Donor age, sex, ethnicity and CMV serostatus were compiled alongside the repertoire data. The study combined high-throughput TCR immunosequencing, statistical association of individual TCRs with disease status, and machine learning to predict cytomegalovirus infection status. Every repertoire in the discovery cohort had been generated on one and the same sequencing platform. A later genetic analysis used genome-wide SNP genotypes for about 60% of the roughly 670 donors, treating that subset as a discovery cohort. Typing coverage differed by locus: A, B, C, DRB1 and DQB1 were typed in roughly 620-630 donors, DQA1 in approximately 520, DPA1 in 600 to 610, and DPB1 in approximately 450. The study aimed to test whether cataloging public T cell receptors could reveal signatures of past pathogen exposure. To decide whether each TCR beta V gene segment behaved as functional or pseudogenic, an earlier analysis of some 600 of the donors relied on high-throughput TCR beta sequencing. Besides the first cohort of 550 to 750 subjects, a separate validation cohort made up of roughly 120 different subjects was used. HLA typing included class I and class II loci at four-digit resolution. An early release covering 550 to 700 HLA-typed donors comprised about 310 gigabases of sequencing data and around 85 million unique TCR sequences. Rather than drawing on any new phenotypic data, the later analysis identified candidate immune exposures from TCR beta sequences and the way those sequences occurred across donors. The genetic ancestry cluster associated with self-reported Caucasian donors included over 80% of the 398 genotyped donors. Overall results and qualifications from the work: Because counts were too low, seventeen rarely observed V segments, including chromosome 9 orphons, were excluded from the earlier analysis of several hundred of the donors. Immune exposure information for the cohort was limited to CMV serostatus. An earlier analysis of approximately 570 of the donors showed that most TCR beta V segments appeared in productive rearrangements either about 90% or about 30% of the time, which broadly matched IMGT annotations. A cluster of highly shared sequence variants was judged likely to be a technical artifact of the sequencing pipeline. The presence/absence analyses assumed that sequencing depth was roughly uniform across donors, and that assumption may not be true. Three of the identified cytomegalovirus-associated TCR beta chains were confirmed in vitro to be specific for cytomegalovirus antigens. Strong co-occurrence of HLA alleles, especially DR and DQ, made assigning TCR associations to individual alleles difficult. A further reported finding was that TCR beta sequences accurately predicted the HLA-A and HLA-B alleles for most subjects in the first cohort. This cohort had only TCR beta chains sequenced, and the lack of alpha or paired-chain data limited which features could be detected. A later analysis found that TCR association rates varied across HLA loci, with DRB1 alleles showing the most associated TCRs and HLA-C alleles the fewest. The study listed 150 to 200 TCR beta chains as associated with cytomegalovirus. Several of the top co-occurrence clusters appeared to be linked to parvovirus B19, influenza, CMV and Epstein-Barr virus, according to a later analysis. Some IMGT-functional V segments, including TRBV6-2 and TRBV6-3, could not be told apart with the 87-base-pair reads, so those segments were excluded. In a later genetic analysis, a missense DCLRE1C variant was associated with V-gene and J-gene trimming of TCR beta chains, and the association was replicated in an independent cohort. Specific HLA alleles were associated with more than 15,000 TCR beta sequences at a false discovery rate of 0.05 in a later analysis. Cytomegalovirus status was reported to be diagnosed by the classifier with high specificity and sensitivity in both the original and validation cohorts. In a later genetic analysis, fewer N-insertions in productive TCRs were reported among donors in an Asian-associated ancestry cluster than the 666-donor mean. HLA typing was unavailable for some donors at each locus, so association tests used only the typed subset. A later analysis found that HLA-associated TCR beta chains were more clonally expanded and had lower generation probabilities than equally common non-associated chains. According to a later analysis, most CMV-associated TCR beta chains appeared to be HLA-restricted, and the HLA associations seemed to be driven largely by CMV exposure. Correlated functional status among segregating V segments might reflect linkage disequilibrium, but an unknown experimental factor could not be ruled out. According to the authors, the approach could potentially be generalized to other disease states and immunological phenotypes. Most TCR sequences were seen in very few donors, while some public TCRs were found in many individuals.

In total, approximately 690 healthy bone marrow donors made up the cohort. At the time of sampling, every cohort member was nominally healthy, though immune exposures that went unrecorded were likely present. The donor tested CMV seropositive and was one of the 289 seropositive cohort members. Each donor provided a peripheral blood sample, and peripheral blood mononuclear cells were used for TCR beta sequencing. Genomic DNA extraction from the blood cell samples was performed with the Qiagen DNeasy Blood Extraction Kit. This clonotype was sampled from a woman in her sixties or seventies in good health and CMV-seropositive. This chain is built from TRBV5-1 and TRBJ1-1, with the D gene call left open. The specimen sequenced was PBMCs. Here the CDR3 is given as CASSIGRSATEAFF. The DNA is as follows: TGCGCCAGCAGCATAGGGAGGTCGGCCACTGAAGCTTTCTTT.